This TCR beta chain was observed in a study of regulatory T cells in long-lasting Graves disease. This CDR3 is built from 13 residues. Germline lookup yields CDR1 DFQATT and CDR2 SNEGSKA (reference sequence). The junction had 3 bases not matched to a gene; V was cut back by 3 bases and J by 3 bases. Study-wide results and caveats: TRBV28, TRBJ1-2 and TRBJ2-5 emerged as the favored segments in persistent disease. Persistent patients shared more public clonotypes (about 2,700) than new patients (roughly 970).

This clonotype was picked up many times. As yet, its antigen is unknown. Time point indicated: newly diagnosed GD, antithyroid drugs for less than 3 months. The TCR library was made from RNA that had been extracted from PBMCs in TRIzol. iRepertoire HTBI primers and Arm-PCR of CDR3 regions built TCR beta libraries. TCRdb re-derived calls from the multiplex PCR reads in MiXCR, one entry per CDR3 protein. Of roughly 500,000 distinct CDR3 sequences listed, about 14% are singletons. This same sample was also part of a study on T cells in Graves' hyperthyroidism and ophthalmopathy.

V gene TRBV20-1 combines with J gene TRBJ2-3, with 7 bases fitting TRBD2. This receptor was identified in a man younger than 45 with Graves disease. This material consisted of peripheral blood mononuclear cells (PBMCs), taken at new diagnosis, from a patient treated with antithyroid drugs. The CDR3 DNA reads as TGCAGTGCTAGGGGACTAAAGACAGATACGCAGTATTTT. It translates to CSARGLKTDTQYF.